This TCR beta chain was identified during a study of cytomegalovirus exposure and HLA in healthy donors. Study-wide background: From HLA-typed donors, an early data release held about 85 million unique TCRs. Study-wide points: Researchers reportedly found TCR beta sequences accurately predicted most subjects' HLA-A and HLA-B alleles.

As to this clone: Its antigen is currently unknown.

PCR involved 60 Vbeta and 13 Jbeta primers. The data were produced by immunoSEQ multiplex PCR, yet TCRdb's version contains in-frame clones alone and is incomplete. The sample includes about 200,000 clones, about 80% seen only once; the top ten take around 4.8%. The sample consisted of PBMCs. The source of this sequence is a young woman in good health and CMV-seropositive.

CDR3 protein: CASSWGGSSYEQYF. The DNA of the CDR3 is TGTGCCAGCAGCTGGGGGGGGAGCTCCTACGAGCAGTACTTC. The chain links TRBV5-4 to TRBJ2-7, with 7 bases that match TRBD2. This CDR3 is 14 amino acids long. Germline V gene lookup returns CDR1 SGHNT and CDR2 YYREEE (reference sequence). With V trimmed by 3 bases and J by 0 bases, 3 bases remained unmatched.